This T cell receptor beta chain was sequenced in a study of identical twins. It was template switching that added a universal primer site, and there were unique molecular identifiers on the cDNA. MiXCR, run by TCRdb on the 5' RACE reads, gives a single entry per CDR3 protein. The sample includes about 520,000 distinct CDR3 sequences, approximately 22% of them seen just once. The germline V gene has CDR1 SEHNR and CDR2 FQNEAQ (reference sequence). This CDR3 region has 13 residues. V lost 1 base to trimming and J lost 5 bases, with 6 bases between them. These data also formed part of another study, on T cells expressing NK-cell markers.

The chain carries TRBV7-9 and TRBJ1-5, with a tentative D call TRBD1 (5 bases). The origin of this receptor is a woman under 30 in good health. The source material was CD4+ T cells sorted from blood. For the CDR3, the DNA is TGTGCCAGCAGCTTAGAGGGACATCAGCCCCAGCATTTT. Translating it yields CASSLEGHQPQHF.